These 25 T cell receptor beta chains were sequenced from one sample in a study of blood T cell repertoires in COVID-19. The protocol was immunoSEQ multiplex PCR, while the TCRdb copy is restricted to in-frame clones and leaves out a portion. Counted here are a few hundred thousand clones, roughly 90% occurring once; the ten biggest clones make up around 3%. Sequencing input: PBMCs or T cells enriched from blood (not recorded which). The source of these receptors is a woman aged 25 to 39 who had recovered from COVID-19.

The J gene is TRBJ1-2, the V gene TRBV5-5; 9 nucleotides line up with TRBD1. CDR3 length equals 14 residues. The V and J ends lost 2 bases and 7 bases, in that order; junction bases with no gene match: 6. CDR1 and CDR2 from the germline V gene are SGHKS and YYEKEE (reference sequence). The CDR3 DNA reads TGTGCCAGCAGCTTCTTCACAGGGGGCGGTGGCTACACCTTC. It encodes CASSFFTGGGGYTF. Variable domain in full (rest from reference TRBV5-5 and TRBJ1-2): DAGVTQSPTHLIKTRGQQVTLRCSPISGHKSVSWYQQVLGQGPQFIFQYYEKEERGRGNFPDRFSARQFPNYSSELNVNALLLGDSALYLCASSFFTGGGGYTFGSGTRLTVV.

This clone has a handful of counts. The chain recombines TRBV9 with TRBJ2-1; possible D gene TRBD1, 6 bases. Deletions cut 3 bases from V and 9 bases from J, with 10 bases between. Germline V gene sequence: CDR1 SGDLS, CDR2 YYNGEE. The CDR3 totals 12 residues. The CDR3 nucleotides are TGTGCCAGCAGCGGCCTACAGGGTGAGCAGTTCTTC. Translated, it gives CASSGLQGEQFF.

In its sample, this clone was seen once. The chain is built from TRBV9 and TRBJ1-3; 9 bases are a match to TRBD1. Germline V gene data show CDR1 as SGDLS and CDR2 as YYNGEE. The CDR3 has 16 residues. J lost 3 bases, V lost 4 bases, and 8 bases had no gene match. Here the CDR3 reads CASSQNTGGGGNTIYF. CDR3 bases: TGTGCCAGCAGCCAAAACACAGGGGGCGGTGGAAACACCATATATTTT.

The sample holds one count of this clone. The chain employs TRBV2 and TRBJ1-5; D gene uncertain. The CDR3 runs 14 residues. V shed 6 bases and J shed 4 bases, with 13 bases lying between them. Germline CDR1 SNHLY, CDR2 FYNNEI. The CDR3 DNA sequence: TGTGCCAGCAGCCCTTCGAGGTGGAATCAGCCCCAGCATTTT. This translates into CASSPSRWNQPQHF.

The genes are TRBV4-1 and TRBJ2-1; weak D call: TRBD2 (6 bases). Germline CDR1 is MGHRA and CDR2 is YSYEKL. The germline V and J ends were trimmed by 4 bases and 7 bases, with 14 bases remaining between them. This CDR3 has 14 residues. CDR3 DNA: TGCGCCAGCAGCCCCGGGGTTGGGGGGAATGAGCAGTTCTTC. It specifies CASSPGVGGNEQFF.

V usage is TRBV2 and J usage is TRBJ2-7; 9 bases agree with TRBD1. This CDR3 is 13 amino acids long. V lost 6 bases and J lost 3; bases outside the gene matches: 3. Germline V CDR1 and CDR2: SNHLY, FYNNEI. CDR3 bases: TGTGCCAGCAGCCGACAGGGGGTCTACGAGCAGTACTTC. This codes for CASSRQGVYEQYF.

The chain couples TRBV5-1 to TRBJ2-2; D is unclear. This CDR3 is 13 amino acids long. V dropped 3 bases and J dropped 4 bases, with 7 bases sitting between them. Germline CDR1 SGHRS, CDR2 YFSETQ. For the CDR3, the DNA is TGCGCCAGCAGCTCGTCCAGCACCGGGGAGCTGTTTTTT. This encodes CASSSSSTGELFF.

In regard to this clone: The junction shows a germline mismatch at one end, possibly a read error. The genes are TRBV6-5 and TRBJ1-2; the D is unclear. This CDR3 is built from 13 residues. Germline assignment: CDR1 MNHEY and CDR2 SVGAGI. The CDR3 DNA reads TGTGCCAGCAGTTCTGGAGGCCGAACTATCGGGAACTTC. Protein product: CASSSGGRTIGNF.

The chain links TRBV5-1 to TRBJ2-7; TRBD1 is a possible D gene (5 bases). The CDR3 sequence is 15 residues long. Deletions cut 0 bases from V and 4 bases from J, with 14 bases between. Germline assignment: CDR1 SGHRS and CDR2 YFSETQ. The CDR3 DNA is TGCGCCAGCAGCTTGGCCTTTCAGGGTAGTTACGAGCAGTACTTC. Protein product: CASSLAFQGSYEQYF.

V and J are TRBV28 and TRBJ2-1, with a weak D call TRBD1 (6 bases). V was clipped by 2 bases and J by 8 bases, with 16 bases between them. The germline gives CDR1 MDHEN, CDR2 SYDVKM. The CDR3 runs 15 residues. CDR3 nucleotides: TGTGCCAGCAGTTTAGTTACAGGGTCTATCTATGAGCAGTTCTTC. Translated, it gives CASSLVTGSIYEQFF.

This clone was counted once. The chain uses TRBV18 and TRBJ2-1; TRBD2 is a possible D gene (5 bases). The CDR3 is made up of 13 amino acids. Between the trimmed V and J ends, which lost 5 bases and 0 bases, there was a span of 5 bases. Germline-derived CDR1 and CDR2 are KGHSH and LQKENI. CDR3 in DNA: TGTGCCAGCTCAGGAGGCTCCTACAATGAGCAGTTCTTC. It is translated as CASSGGSYNEQFF.

The J gene is TRBJ2-7, the V gene TRBV5-4, with 13 nucleotides matching TRBD2. This CDR3 contains 17 residues. CDR1 is SGHNT and CDR2 is YYREEE in the germline V gene (reference sequence). V dropped 2 bases and J dropped 2; count of bases not matched to a gene: 7. CDR3 in DNA: TGTGCCAGCAGCTTTAGACTAGCGGGGGGTTATCCCTACGAGCAGTACTTC. Translating gives CASSFRLAGGYPYEQYF.

CDR3 amino acids: CASSIGASGASEAFF. The CDR3 DNA reads TGTGCCAGTAGTATCGGGGCATCAGGGGCATCTGAAGCTTTCTTT. The J gene is TRBJ1-1, the V gene TRBV19, with a tentative D call TRBD1 (6 bases). Trimming removed 3 bases from V and 6 bases from J, with 17 bases in between. Germline lookup yields CDR1 LNHDA and CDR2 SQIVND (reference sequence). The CDR3 is made up of 15 amino acids. The full variable domain, completed using reference TRBV19 and TRBJ1-1, is DGGITQSPKYLFRKEGQNVTLSCEQNLNHDAMYWYRQDPGQGLRLIYYSQIVNDFQKGDIAEGYSVSREKKESFPLTVTSAQKNPTAFYLCASSIGASGASEAFFGQGTRLTVV.

This chain uses TRBV6-2 or TRBV6-3 with TRBJ1-2, with TRBD1 as a possible D gene (5 bases). Germline values: CDR1 MNHEY, CDR2 SVGEGT. This CDR3 contains 15 residues. The V and J ends lost 2 bases and 0 bases respectively, with 10 bases between them. CDR3 amino acids: CASSYLGGANYGYTF. The CDR3 nucleotides read TGTGCCAGCAGTTACCTCGGGGGAGCTAACTATGGCTACACCTTC.

The chain is built from TRBV12-5 and TRBJ2-1; D is perhaps TRBD1 (5 bases). Trimming left V 3 bases short and J 10 bases short, with 13 bases between. Germline values: CDR1 LGHNT, CDR2 FRNRAP. This CDR3 region has 13 residues. The CDR3 DNA sequence: TGTGCTAGTGGTTTAGGGGCTGCGGCGGAGCAGTTCTTC. It encodes CASGLGAAAEQFF.

V usage is TRBV30 and J usage is TRBJ1-6; TRBD1 matches at 7 bases. The CDR3 has 16 amino acids. The V gene's germline CDR1 is GTSNPN and CDR2 SVGIG (reference sequence). J gave up 4 bases and V 3 bases, and 9 bases lay outside the gene matches. The CDR3: CAWRGTVPIYNSPLHF. CDR3 DNA sequence: TGTGCCTGGAGAGGGACAGTTCCCATTTATAATTCACCCCTCCACTTT.

The chain employs TRBV5-5 and TRBJ2-7, with 7 bases matching TRBD1. Per the germline V gene, CDR1 is SGHKS and CDR2 is YYEKEE (reference sequence). V shed 4 bases and J 0 bases; nucleotides not matched to a gene: 7. This CDR3 has 15 residues. The CDR3 reads CASSKTGTDSYEQYF. The CDR3 DNA is TGTGCCAGCAGCAAAACCGGGACAGACTCCTACGAGCAGTACTTC.

The chain combines TRBV4-1 with TRBJ2-5, with TRBD2 identical over 9 bases. CDR3 length equals 15 residues. V trimming: 1 base; J trimming: 2 bases; junction bases outside the gene matches: 2. Looked up from germline, CDR1 is MGHRA and CDR2 is YSYEKL. CDR3 loop: CASSQVTSGQETQYF. CDR3 DNA sequence: TGCGCCAGCAGCCAAGTGACTAGCGGACAAGAGACCCAGTACTTC.

Ten or more counts support this clone. The genes are TRBV10-3 and TRBJ2-1, with 7 bases fitting TRBD1. From germline, CDR1 is ENHRY and CDR2 SYGVKD. The V and J ends lost 4 bases and 4 bases, in that order; junction bases with no gene match: 4. This CDR3 has 14 residues. The CDR3 spells CAISVTGSYNEQFF. The CDR3 coding sequence is TGTGCCATCAGTGTGACAGGGTCGTACAATGAGCAGTTCTTC.

Of note for this clone: Other DNA sequences in this sample translate to the same CDR3. The V gene is TRBV2, the J gene TRBJ1-3; D not resolved. The CDR3 has 12 residues. Germline CDR1 is SNHLY and CDR2 is FYNNEI. With 3 bases removed from V and 4 bases from J, the gap between germline ends came to 4 bases. CDR3 region: CASSDRGNTIYF. The CDR3 nucleotides are TGTGCCAGCAGTGATCGGGGAAACACCATATATTTT.

A remark on this clone: This sample also contains other DNA sequences that code for the same CDR3. This sequence joins TRBV5-1 and TRBJ2-3; TRBD2 is a possible D gene (6 bases). Germline CDR1 reads SGHRS; CDR2 reads YFSETQ. The germline V and J ends were trimmed by 0 bases and 3 bases, with 8 bases remaining between them. This CDR3 has 14 residues. Written as DNA, the CDR3 is TGCGCCAGCAGCTTGGCCGGGGGAACAGATACGCAGTATTTT. This sequence encodes CASSLAGGTDTQYF.

V gene TRBV27 combines with J gene TRBJ1-2, with D tentatively TRBD1 (5 bases). This CDR3 is 15 amino acids long. Per germline, CDR1 MNHEY and CDR2 SMNVEV (reference sequence). Deletions cut 4 bases from V and 7 bases from J, with 19 bases between. CDR3 loop: CASSSLGGREGGYTF. In nucleotides, the CDR3 is TGTGCCAGCAGTTCCCTCGGGGGGAGGGAAGGTGGCTACACCTTC.

This chain joins TRBV6-5 and TRBJ1-1, with 11 bases fitting TRBD1. This CDR3 is 14 amino acids long. Germline assignment: CDR1 MNHEY and CDR2 SVGAGI. Germline trimming cut 5 bases from V and 5 bases from J; bases unmatched to any gene: 4. Written as DNA, the CDR3 is TGTGCCAGCAGTAGGACAGGGGGCGGGACTGAAGCTTTCTTT. Its protein is CASSRTGGGTEAFF.

The rearrangement uses TRBV28 and TRBJ1-5; perhaps TRBD1 as D (6 bases). Germline CDR1 reads MDHEN; CDR2 reads SYDVKM. The germline V and J ends were trimmed by 7 bases and 2 bases, with 18 bases remaining between them. The CDR3 is 16 residues long. CDR3 residues: CASTGLRGQGNQPQHF. Here the CDR3 DNA reads TGTGCCAGCACTGGGCTCAGGGGCCAGGGCAATCAGCCCCAGCATTTT.

The chain carries TRBV2 and TRBJ1-6; a weak D match, TRBD1 (6 bases). The CDR3 is 14 amino acids. Germline V gene lookup returns CDR1 SNHLY and CDR2 FYNNEI. Trimming took off 4 bases at V and 9 bases at J, with 13 bases between the two ends. The CDR3 coding sequence is TGTGCCAGCAGTGGCCAGGGGTTGGGTTCACCCCTCCACTTT. Residues: CASSGQGLGSPLHF.